A selection of T cell receptor beta chains follows, all from one sample in a study of shared clonotypes between healthy human individuals. TCRdb keeps only in-frame clones here, not all; method: immunoSEQ multiplex PCR. The repertoire consists of about 680,000 clones, with about 92% occurring once and the leading ten covering 24%. Sample: naive CD8+ T cells sorted from blood. The source of these receptors is a man aged 25-45 years in good health. The CDR3 runs from the conserved cysteine through the conserved F or W. Fields, in order: J gene, V gene, D gene, clone size, CDR3 DNA, CDR3 protein. A D gene is named only where the DNA matches it firmly. Not every row has a clone size; where given, it reads once, few, many or a size class.

TRBJ2-1,TRBV28,TRBD2,.,TGTGCCAGCAGTTTGGGTACAGCGGGAGGGTCAAGCTCCTACAATGAGCAGTTCTTC,CASSLGTAGGSSSYNEQFF
TRBJ2-5,TRBV28,.,.,TGTGCCAGCAGTTTAGACAGGCAAGAGACCCAGTACTTC,CASSLDRQETQYF
TRBJ2-5,TRBV10-2,.,.,TGCGCCAGCAGTGAGTCGACCGTGGCCGGGTACGGAATATTTCAAGAGACCCAGTACTTC,CASSESTVAGYGIFQETQYF
TRBJ2-1,TRBV5-6,.,.,TGTGCCAGCACCTCGGGAATAGCGGTACACAATGAGCAGTTCTTC,CASTSGIAVHNEQFF
TRBJ2-7,TRBV15,.,.,TGTGCCACCAGCAGAGATAAGATTATGGATTCCTACGAGCAGTACTTC,CATSRDKIMDSYEQYF
TRBJ1-3,TRBV4-1,.,.,TGCGCCAGCAGCCAAGAGGACGGCCCCTCTGGAAACACCATATATTTT,CASSQEDGPSGNTIYF
TRBJ2-7,TRBV28,TRBD2,.,TGTGCCGCCAAACCGAGAGACGGACTAGCGGCCTACGAGCAGTACTTC,CAAKPRDGLAAYEQYF
TRBJ2-7,TRBV6-6,TRBD2,once,TGTGCCACCCTGGACGGGACTATCAACGAGCAGTACTTC,CATLDGTINEQYF
TRBJ2-3,TRBV5-1,TRBD2,.,TGCGCCAGCAGTCCTCGAGGACTAGCGGGAGTTGCTGATACGCAGTATTTT,CASSPRGLAGVADTQYF
TRBJ1-4,TRBV7-9,TRBD1,.,TGTGCCAGCAGCCCCCGACAGGGGAGGGGTGAAAAACTGTTTTTT,CASSPRQGRGEKLFF